The T cell receptor (beta chain) described here comes from a study of CD8+ T cells in alopecia areata. V lost 0 bases to trimming and J lost 0 bases, with 6 bases between them. Germline assignment: CDR1 LGHNA and CDR2 YNFKEQ. CDR3 length: 15 residues. Treatment meaning: oral pan-JAK inhibitor, 5-10 mg twice daily. RNA was isolated and reverse transcribed to cDNA, the sequencing template. The assay was immunoSEQ multiplex PCR, and TCRdb's table has in-frame clones only and misses some. The sample yields about 180,000 clones, roughly 63% seen once. The clonotype originates from a human donor with alopecia areata. The sample in question was CD4+ T cells sorted from blood, obtained at approximately week 56, from a patient treated with tofacitinib. J is TRBJ1-5 and V is TRBV4-2; unclear D gene. As DNA, the CDR3 is TGTGCCAGCAGCCAAGATGCGGGTAGCAATCAGCCCCAGCATTTT. Translation: CASSQDAGSNQPQHF.